The 10 T cell receptor beta chains presented below share a single source sample, sequenced in a study of CD8 T cells in Susac syndrome. When the RNA was reverse transcribed, random hexamers were used with an input of roughly 0.5 to 1 ug. TCRdb re-derived calls from the immunoSEQ multiplex PCR reads in MiXCR, one entry per CDR3 protein. The sample consists of more than 150,000 distinct CDR3 sequences, around 95% of them appearing once. Sample: CD4+ T cells from PBMCs. These receptors originate from a human donor in good health.

The chain has TRBV5-4 and TRBJ2-1; D gene unclear. CDR3 length equals 14 residues. Germline loops: CDR1 SGHNT, CDR2 YYREEE (reference sequence). The ends were cut back, 4 bases at V and 2 bases at J, with 10 bases in the middle. This chain's CDR3 is CASSGVQPYNEQFF. CDR3 nucleotide sequence: TGTGCCAGCAGCGGCGTGCAGCCCTACAATGAGCAGTTCTTC.

J is TRBJ2-1 and V is TRBV9; a weak D match, TRBD2 (5 bases). The V gene lost 2 bases and the J gene lost 0 bases, with 12 bases spanning the gap. This CDR3 region has 16 residues. Germline V gene sequence: CDR1 SGDLS, CDR2 YYNGEE. DNA of the CDR3: TGTGCCAGCAGCGTTTACACCCGGGGCTCCTACAATGAGCAGTTCTTC. Its protein product is CASSVYTRGSYNEQFF.

This chain connects TRBV3-1 to TRBJ1-6; no clear D. Trimming pared 3 bases from V and 7 bases from J, leaving 13 bases between. There are 15 residues in the CDR3. The germline gives CDR1 LGHDT, CDR2 YNNKEL (reference sequence). Written as DNA, the CDR3 is TGTGCCAGCAGCCAGACACTTCAACGGAATTCACCCCTCCACTTT. It specifies CASSQTLQRNSPLHF.

This chain connects TRBV2 to TRBJ2-2, with D possibly matching TRBD2 (5 bases). CDR3 length equals 14 residues. Germline values: CDR1 SNHLY, CDR2 FYNNEI. Trimming pared 7 bases from V and 1 base from J, leaving 10 bases between. The CDR3 bases are TGTGCCAGCATGAGAGGAGGGAACACCGGGGAGCTGTTTTTT. It yields the protein CASMRGGNTGELFF.

V is TRBV28 and J is TRBJ2-7, with 10 positions matching TRBD1. The germline gives CDR1 MDHEN, CDR2 SYDVKM. The CDR3 runs to 15 residues. Trimming cost V 5 bases and J 5 bases; bases outside gene matches: 9. In DNA, the CDR3 is TGTGCCAGCAGTCTCCCCGGGACAGGGGTGAACGAGCAGTACTTC. This gives the protein CASSLPGTGVNEQYF.

The rearrangement links TRBV28 to TRBJ1-1; D is possibly TRBD1 (6 bases). Germline-derived CDR1 and CDR2 are MDHEN and SYDVKM. This CDR3 region has 14 residues. Between the trimmed V and J ends, which lost 4 bases and 1 base, there was a span of 10 bases. CDR3 loop: CASSSGTPNTEAFF. CDR3 sequence (DNA): TGTGCCAGCAGTTCCGGGACACCGAACACTGAAGCTTTCTTT.

This clonotype was observed a single time. The chain joins TRBV28 to TRBJ2-1, with D unresolved. Germline V gene data show CDR1 as MDHEN and CDR2 as SYDVKM. Between the trimmed V and J ends, which lost 6 bases and 0 bases, there was a span of 9 bases. The CDR3 totals 14 residues. The CDR3 DNA is TGTGCCAGCAGGTCTGATAGCTCCTACAATGAGCAGTTCTTC. It encodes CASRSDSSYNEQFF.

The chain carries TRBV29-1 and TRBJ2-7; 10 positions agree with TRBD1. J gave up 2 bases and V 3 bases, and 1 base lay outside the gene matches. Germline lookup yields CDR1 SQVTM and CDR2 ANQGSEA. The CDR3 contains 13 residues. Written as DNA, the CDR3 is TGCAGCGTTGAGGGACAGGGGACCTACGAGCAGTACTTC. It is translated as CSVEGQGTYEQYF.

The CDR3 protein is CASSPPTGTGAYEQYF. CDR3 nucleotide sequence: TGTGCCAGCTCACCACCGACCGGGACAGGGGCCTACGAGCAGTACTTC. This chain joins TRBV18 and TRBJ2-7; 10 bases fit TRBD1. Trimming took 0 bases from V and 2 from J; bases not matched to a gene: 4. This CDR3 comprises 16 residues. The V gene's germline CDR1 is KGHSH and CDR2 LQKENI.

This chain joins TRBV25-1 and TRBJ2-1; 12 bases agree with TRBD2. The ends lost 5 bases at V and 8 bases at J; junction bases unmatched: 10. There are 16 residues in the CDR3. Germline V lookup: CDR1 MGHDK, CDR2 SYGVNS. The CDR3 DNA follows: TGTGCCAGCAGTACTTCTAGCGGGGGGGCCCGGCATGAGCAGTTCTTC. This encodes CASSTSSGGARHEQFF.